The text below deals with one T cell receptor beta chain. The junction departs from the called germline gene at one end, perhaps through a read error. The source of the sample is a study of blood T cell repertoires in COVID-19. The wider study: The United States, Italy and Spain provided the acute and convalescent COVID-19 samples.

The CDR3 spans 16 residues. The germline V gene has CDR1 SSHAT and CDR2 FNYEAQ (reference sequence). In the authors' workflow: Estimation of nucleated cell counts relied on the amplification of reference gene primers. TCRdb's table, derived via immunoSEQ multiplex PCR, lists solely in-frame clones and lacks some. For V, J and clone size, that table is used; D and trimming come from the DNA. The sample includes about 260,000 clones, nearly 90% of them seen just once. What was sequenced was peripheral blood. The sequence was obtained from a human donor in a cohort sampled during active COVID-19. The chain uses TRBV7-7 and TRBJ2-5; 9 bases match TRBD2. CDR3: CASSLVGSGRGETQYF. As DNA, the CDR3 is TGTGCTAGCAGCTTAGTGGGTAGCGGGAGAGGAGAGACCCAGTACTTC. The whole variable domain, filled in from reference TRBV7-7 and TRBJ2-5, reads GAGVSQSPRYKVTKRGQDVTLRCDPISSHATLYWYQQALGQGPEFLTYFNYEAQPDKSGLPSDRFSAERPEGSISTLTIQRTEQRDSAMYRCASSLVGSGRGETQYFGPGTRLLVL.